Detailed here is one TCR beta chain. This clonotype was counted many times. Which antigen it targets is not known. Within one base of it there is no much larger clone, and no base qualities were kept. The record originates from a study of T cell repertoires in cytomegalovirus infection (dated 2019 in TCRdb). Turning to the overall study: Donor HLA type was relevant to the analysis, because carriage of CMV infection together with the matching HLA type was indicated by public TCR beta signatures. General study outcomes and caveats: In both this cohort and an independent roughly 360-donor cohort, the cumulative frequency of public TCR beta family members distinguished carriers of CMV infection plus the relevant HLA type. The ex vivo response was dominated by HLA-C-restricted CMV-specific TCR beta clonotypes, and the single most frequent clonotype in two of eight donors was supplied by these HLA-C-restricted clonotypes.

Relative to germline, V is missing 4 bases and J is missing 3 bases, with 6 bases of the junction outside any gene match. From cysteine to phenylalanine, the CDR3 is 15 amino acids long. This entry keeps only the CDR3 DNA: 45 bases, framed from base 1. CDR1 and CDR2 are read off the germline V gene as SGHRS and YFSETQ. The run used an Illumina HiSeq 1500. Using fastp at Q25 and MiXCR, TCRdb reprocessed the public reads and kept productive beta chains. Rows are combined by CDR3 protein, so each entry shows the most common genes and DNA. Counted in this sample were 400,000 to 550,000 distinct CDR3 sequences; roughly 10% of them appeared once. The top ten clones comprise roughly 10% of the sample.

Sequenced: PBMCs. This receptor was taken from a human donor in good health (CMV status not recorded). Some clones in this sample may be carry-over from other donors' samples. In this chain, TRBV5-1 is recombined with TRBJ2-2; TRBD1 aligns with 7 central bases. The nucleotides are TGCGCCAGCAGCCCCGGACAGGAGGACACCGGGGAGCTGTTTTTT. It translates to CASSPGQEDTGELFF.